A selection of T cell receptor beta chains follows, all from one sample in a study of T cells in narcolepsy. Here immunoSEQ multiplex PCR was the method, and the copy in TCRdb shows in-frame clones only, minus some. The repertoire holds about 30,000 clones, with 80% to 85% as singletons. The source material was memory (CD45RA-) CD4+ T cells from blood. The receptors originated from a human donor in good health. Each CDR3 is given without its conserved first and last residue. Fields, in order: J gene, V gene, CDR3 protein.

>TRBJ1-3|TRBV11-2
ASREIPGNTIY
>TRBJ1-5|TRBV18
ASSPDRNQPQH
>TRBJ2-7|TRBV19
ASSRTAYEQY
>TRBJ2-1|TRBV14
ASSQSGGRQF
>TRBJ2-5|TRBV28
ASTSRIGFETQY
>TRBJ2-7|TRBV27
ASTTFYGPSSYEQY
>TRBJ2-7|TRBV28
ASSLTGGISYEQY
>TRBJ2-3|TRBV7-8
ASSYGTGKLTDTQY
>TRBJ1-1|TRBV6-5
ASSSQEKRFTEAF
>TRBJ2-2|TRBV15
ATSTTQGYHTGELF
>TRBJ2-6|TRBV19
ASSTSHASGANVLT
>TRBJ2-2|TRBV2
ASRETGWGSETGELF
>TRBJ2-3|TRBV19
ASSVGTGSADTQY
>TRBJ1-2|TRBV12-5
ASGLDPRLGGYGYT
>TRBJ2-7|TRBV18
ASSPRTSGISSYEQY
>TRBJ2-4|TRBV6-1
ASLDRAKNIQY
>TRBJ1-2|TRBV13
ASSHRDRGSNGYT
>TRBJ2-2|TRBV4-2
ASSQDLGLAGGELF
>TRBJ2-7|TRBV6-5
ASSYGEGVHEQY
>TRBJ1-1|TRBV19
ASSQPRNTEAF
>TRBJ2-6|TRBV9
ASSLLGGAGANVLT
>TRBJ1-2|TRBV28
ASSLGGGSGWRYT
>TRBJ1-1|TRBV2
ASRRTGKYTEAF
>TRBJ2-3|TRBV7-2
ASSLQVTSGSTDTQY
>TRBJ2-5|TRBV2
ASSEAGLGETQY
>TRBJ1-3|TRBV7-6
ASSPGQGNTIY
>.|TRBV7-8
ASSSRASPYEQY
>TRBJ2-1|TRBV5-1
ASSVSGTKAYNEQF
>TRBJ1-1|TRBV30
AWSLEGMTEAF
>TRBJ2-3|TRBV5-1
ASSLGLEARPDTQY
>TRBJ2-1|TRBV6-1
ASSDTSRTYNEQF
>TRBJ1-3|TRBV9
ASSVGNPPGNTIY
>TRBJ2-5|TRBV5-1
ASSVVRGRETQY
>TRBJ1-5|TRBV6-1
ASSEAPWDGYQPQH
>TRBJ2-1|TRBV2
ASSDDRSSYNEQF